The entry below describes one T cell receptor (beta chain). Replicate PCRs from sorted subsets contained around 200 ng DNA, which is approximately 30,000 T cell genomes. Libraries were prepared by immunoSEQ multiplex PCR; TCRdb keeps only in-frame clonotypes and omits some of them. The sample includes nearly 600,000 clones, roughly 95% of them seen just once. Naive CD8 populations comprised CD45RO-negative cells positively selected for CCR7, excluding terminally differentiated effector memory CD45RA+ cells. This sample stems from a study of shared clonotypes between healthy human individuals. The CDR3 is 13 amino acids. V was trimmed by 7 bases and J by 2 bases, leaving 14 bases between them. Germline lookup yields CDR1 SQVTM and CDR2 ANQGSEA.

The chain employs TRBV29-1 and TRBJ1-1, with TRBD1 as a possible D gene (5 bases). This TCR was sampled from a woman in her 30s in good health. Sequencing input: naive CD8+ T cells sorted from blood. CDR3 nucleotides: TGCAGCGCTTGGACACAACTAAACACTGAAGCTTTCTTT. This gives the protein CSAWTQLNTEAFF. The full variable domain, its missing parts supplied by reference TRBV29-1 and TRBJ1-1, is SAVISQKPSRDICQRGTSLTIQCQVDSQVTMMFWYRQQPGQSLTLIATANQGSEATYESGFVIDKFPISRPNLTFSTLTVSNMSPEDSSIYLCSAWTQLNTEAFFGQGTRLTVV.